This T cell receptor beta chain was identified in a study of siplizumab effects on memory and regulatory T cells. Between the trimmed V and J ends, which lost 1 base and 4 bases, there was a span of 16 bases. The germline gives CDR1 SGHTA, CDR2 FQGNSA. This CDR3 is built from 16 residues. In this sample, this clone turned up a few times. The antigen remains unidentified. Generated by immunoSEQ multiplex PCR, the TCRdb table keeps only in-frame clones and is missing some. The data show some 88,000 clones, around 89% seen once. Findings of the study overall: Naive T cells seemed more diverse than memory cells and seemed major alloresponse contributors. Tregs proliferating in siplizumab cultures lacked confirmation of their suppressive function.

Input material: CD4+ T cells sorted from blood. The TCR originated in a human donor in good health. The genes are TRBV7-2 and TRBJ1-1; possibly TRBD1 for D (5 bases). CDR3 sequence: CASSLGGTGTGTEAFF. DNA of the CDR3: TGTGCCAGCAGCTTAGGAGGCACAGGAACGGGCACTGAAGCTTTCTTT.